What follows describes a single T cell receptor beta chain. Its antigen remains unknown. After removal of 1 base from V and 2 bases from J, the junction contained 8 bases not matched to a gene. Germline V gene sequence: CDR1 SGHVS, CDR2 FQNEAQ. This CDR3 contains 18 residues. The sample comes from a study of cytomegalovirus exposure and HLA in healthy donors. The study, taken as a whole, reports: Among TCR beta chains, those listed as cytomegalovirus-associated numbered about 150. The authors reported that TCR beta sequences could predict HLA-A and HLA-B alleles. These predictions were accurate for most subjects in the first cohort.

PCR used 60 Vbeta primers and 13 Jbeta primers. Sequencing used immunoSEQ multiplex PCR; TCRdb keeps in-frame clones, though not all of them. The table shows approximately 100,000 clones, with approximately 80% occurring only once. When sampled, the donors appeared nominally healthy, though they likely had unrecorded immune exposures. Sequencing was performed on PBMCs. V usage is TRBV7-8 and J usage is TRBJ2-5, with 12 bases identical to TRBD1. The receptor was derived from a woman between 40 and 55 years old in good health and CMV-seronegative. The CDR3 here is CASSLDYPGQGAQETQYF. As DNA, the CDR3 is TGTGCCAGCAGCTTAGATTATCCGGGACAGGGGGCTCAAGAGACCCAGTACTTC.